A selection of T cell receptor beta chains follows, all from one sample in a study of blood T cell repertoires in COVID-19. Sequencing was performed with immunoSEQ multiplex PCR; in TCRdb, only in-frame clones are kept and a portion is missing. The sample holds 300,000 or so clones, 80% to 90% seen once. Sequenced material: PBMCs or T cells enriched from blood (not recorded which). These receptors all stem from a woman aged 40 to 50 with acute COVID-19. CDR3s include the opening cysteine and the closing phenylalanine or tryptophan. The D gene is left open where the match is weak. A row's size may be missing; if present it is once, few, many or a size class.

abundance	j_gene	v_gene	d_gene	CDR3aa	CDR3nt
once	TRBJ1-2	TRBV18	NA	CASGDNYGYTF	TGTGCCAGCGGAGATAACTATGGCTACACCTTC
NA	TRBJ2-2	TRBV5-4	NA	CASSFLTGELFF	TGTGCCAGCAGCTTTTTAACCGGGGAGCTGTTTTTT
NA	TRBJ2-6	TRBV7-3	NA	CASSQDSGANVLTF	TGTGCCAGCTCGCAGGACTCTGGGGCCAACGTCCTGACTTTC
NA	TRBJ2-2	TRBV27	NA	CASSEISGMRTGELFF	TGTGCCAGCAGCGAAATATCGGGGATGCGGACCGGGGAGCTGTTTTTT
NA	TRBJ2-1	TRBV24-1	TRBD2	CATSVTSGLSDEQFF	TGTGCCACCAGTGTTACTAGCGGGCTTAGCGATGAGCAGTTCTTC
NA	TRBJ2-5	TRBV19	TRBD1	CASIPSTGGARETQYF	TGTGCCAGTATCCCATCGACAGGGGGAGCGAGAGAGACCCAGTACTTC
NA	TRBJ2-3	TRBV6-2/TRBV6-3	NA	CASSYGRRAADTQYF	TGTGCCAGCAGTTACGGTCGGCGGGCGGCAGATACGCAGTATTTT
NA	TRBJ2-1	TRBV5-1	NA	CASSLDRAYNEQFF	TGCGCCAGCAGCTTGGACAGGGCCTACAATGAGCAGTTCTTC
NA	TRBJ1-5	TRBV6-5	NA	CASSDGGAHQPQHF	TGTGCCAGCAGCGACGGGGGGGCTCATCAGCCCCAGCATTTT
NA	TRBJ1-2	TRBV5-5	TRBD1	CASSLGDSVNYGYTF	TGTGCCAGCAGCTTGGGGGACAGCGTTAACTATGGCTACACCTTC
once	TRBJ1-2	TRBV4-3	NA	CASSQDPTPTGFGYTF	TGCGCCAGCAGCCAGGACCCAACGCCTACAGGGTTTGGCTACACCTTC
once	TRBJ1-5	TRBV7-2	NA	CASSSNRDRPQHF	TGTGCCAGCAGCTCTAACAGGGATCGGCCCCAGCATTTT
once	TRBJ2-7	TRBV5-1	TRBD1	CASSLQGALTYEQYF	TGCGCCAGCAGCCTCCAGGGGGCCCTAACCTACGAGCAGTACTTC
NA	TRBJ1-2	TRBV28	NA	CASSLREYGYTF	TGTGCCAGCAGTTTGAGGGAGTATGGCTACACCTTC
NA	TRBJ1-1	TRBV29-1	NA	CSVPPSKNTEAFF	TGCAGCGTTCCCCCTTCTAAGAACACTGAAGCTTTCTTT
NA	TRBJ2-3	TRBV5-1	NA	CASHSNTDTQYF	TGCGCCAGCCACAGCAACACAGATACGCAGTATTTT
once	TRBJ2-1	TRBV2	TRBD2	CASIEREGGYNEQFF	TGTGCCAGCATTGAGCGGGAGGGCGGTTACAATGAGCAGTTCTTC
NA	TRBJ2-7	TRBV7-8	TRBD2	CASSSLAGGPREQYF	TGTGCCAGCAGCTCCCTAGCGGGAGGGCCCAGGGAGCAGTACTTC
NA	TRBJ2-5	TRBV29-1	TRBD1	CSVQSASTGFGETQYF	TGCAGCGTTCAAAGTGCCTCGACAGGGTTCGGGGAGACCCAGTACTTC
many	TRBJ2-2	TRBV10-3	TRBD1	CAIMAGGTGELFF	TGTGCCATCATGGCAGGGGGCACCGGGGAGCTGTTTTTT
once	TRBJ2-4	TRBV15	NA	CATSRDLSSLAKNIQYF	TGTGCCACCAGCAGAGATCTGTCTTCCCTAGCCAAAAACATTCAGTACTTC
few	TRBJ1-1	TRBV13	NA	CASSLDRNTEAFF	TGTGCCAGCAGCTTAGATAGGAACACTGAAGCTTTCTTT
NA	TRBJ1-1	TRBV3-1/TRBV3-2	NA	CASSQGAQGWTEAFF	TGTGCCAGCAGCCAAGGCGCCCAGGGGTGGACTGAAGCTTTCTTT
NA	TRBJ2-1	TRBV6-5	NA	CASRRDTQSNEQFF	TGTGCCAGCAGAAGGGACACTCAAAGCAATGAGCAGTTCTTC
NA	TRBJ1-2	TRBV28	NA	CASSLLVSRTSMRGYTF	TGTGCCAGCAGTTTATTGGTCAGCAGGACATCCATGAGGGGCTACACCTTC
NA	TRBJ2-1	TRBV3-1/TRBV3-2	TRBD2	CASSHTSGAHNEQFF	TGTGCCAGCAGTCACACTAGCGGGGCCCACAATGAGCAGTTCTTC
NA	TRBJ1-2	TRBV4-2	NA	CASSQDLQDIIYGYTF	TGTGCCAGCAGCCAAGATCTACAGGACATCATCTATGGCTACACCTTC
NA	TRBJ2-7	TRBV7-2	NA	CASSPGGKYEQYF	TGTGCCAGCAGCCCAGGCGGGAAATACGAGCAGTACTTC
NA	TRBJ2-3	TRBV5-4	TRBD1	CASSYGTGFADTQYF	TGTGCCAGCAGCTACGGGACAGGGTTCGCAGATACGCAGTATTTT
once	TRBJ2-3	TRBV5-6	TRBD2	CASSFGGSSDTQYF	TGTGCCAGCAGCTTCGGGGGGTCGTCAGATACGCAGTATTTT
NA	TRBJ1-6	TRBV19	NA	CASGQKNSPLHF	TGTGCCAGCGGACAGAAGAATTCACCCCTCCACTTT
NA	TRBJ1-2	TRBV27	NA	CASSPDFTVPPYGYTF	TGTGCCAGCAGTCCAGATTTTACAGTCCCGCCCTATGGCTACACCTTC
NA	TRBJ2-7	TRBV5-1	NA	CASSLNRADEQYF	TGCGCCAGCAGCTTGAACAGGGCCGACGAGCAGTACTTC
NA	TRBJ2-3	TRBV10-3	TRBD2	CAIRDKLAGDTQYF	TGTGCCATCAGGGACAAACTAGCGGGAGATACGCAGTATTTT
NA	TRBJ2-5	TRBV11-1	TRBD2	CASSAPGGPLETQYF	TGTGCCAGCAGCGCCCCGGGGGGGCCCTTAGAGACCCAGTACTTC
few	TRBJ2-7	TRBV7-2	TRBD2	CASSQRTRVIEQYF	TGTGCCAGCAGCCAGAGGACTAGGGTTATCGAGCAGTACTTC
NA	TRBJ2-3	TRBV6-1	NA	CASSEAEGFTDTQYF	TGTGCCAGCAGTGAAGCGGAGGGTTTCACAGATACGCAGTATTTT
once	TRBJ2-1	TRBV28	TRBD2	CASSLGRPTAGEGSYNEQFF	TGTGCCAGCAGTTTGGGGAGGCCGACGGCGGGAGAGGGATCCTACAATGAGCAGTTCTTC
NA	TRBJ2-5	TRBV14	NA	CASSQASRETQYF	TGTGCCAGCAGCCAAGCGTCGAGAGAGACCCAGTACTTC
once	TRBJ1-4	TRBV15	TRBD1	CATSREAGGGEKLFF	TGTGCCACCAGCAGAGAAGCAGGGGGCGGGGAAAAACTGTTTTTT
NA	TRBJ1-2	TRBV10-3	TRBD1	CAISESQGDYGYTF	TGTGCCATCAGTGAGTCGCAGGGGGACTATGGCTACACCTTC
NA	TRBJ2-3	TRBV4-3	NA	CASSQDLVAASTDTQYF	TGCGCCAGCAGCCAAGACCTGGTTGCGGCTAGCACAGATACGCAGTATTTT